This T cell receptor (beta chain) was profiled in a study of tumor-infiltrating lymphocytes in primary liver carcinoma. With about 470 ng total RNA as template and a constant-region primer, TCR beta cDNA was made. Libraries covering TCR beta were generated through three nested multiplex PCR rounds (using a slightly modified ARM-PCR). A C-beta reverse primer and TRBV1-TRBV30 forward primers served in each of the first two PCR rounds, at ten to eleven cycles apiece. Each CDR3 protein is one row after TCRdb ran MiXCR on the multiplex PCR reads. The sample lists 100,000 or so distinct CDR3 sequences; about 63% were seen once. As to this clonotype: Its antigen remains unknown. A much bigger clone sits one base away, suggesting this may be a read error.

Starting material for RNA and DNA co-extraction consisted of roughly 19-30 mg of unsorted bulk tissue. Points from the study as a whole: Tumor top-250-clone fractions significantly exceeded those of blood (p = 0.039).

The germline V gene has CDR1 MNHNY and CDR2 SVGAGI (reference sequence). There are 13 residues in the CDR3. The V and J genes are TRBV6-6 and TRBJ2-2; no clear D. The receptor comes from a woman between 55 and 75 years old with primary liver carcinoma and hepatitis B virus infection. Sequencing input: liver tumor tissue from sampling region 2. Noted subset: tumor region T2, inferior pole. For the CDR3, the DNA is TGTGCCACCAGTTCTTCGAACACCGGGGAGCTGTTTTTT. The encoded protein is CATSSSNTGELFF.